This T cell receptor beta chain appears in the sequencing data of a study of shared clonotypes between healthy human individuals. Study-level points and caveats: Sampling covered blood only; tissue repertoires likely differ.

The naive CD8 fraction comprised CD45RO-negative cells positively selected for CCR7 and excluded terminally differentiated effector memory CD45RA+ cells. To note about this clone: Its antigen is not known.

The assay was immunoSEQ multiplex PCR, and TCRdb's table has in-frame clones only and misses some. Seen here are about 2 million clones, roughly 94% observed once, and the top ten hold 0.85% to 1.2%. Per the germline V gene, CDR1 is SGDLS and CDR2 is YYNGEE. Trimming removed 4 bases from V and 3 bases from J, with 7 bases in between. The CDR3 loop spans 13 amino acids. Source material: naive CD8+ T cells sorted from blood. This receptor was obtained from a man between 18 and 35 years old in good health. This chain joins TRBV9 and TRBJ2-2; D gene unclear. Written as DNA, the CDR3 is TGTGCCAGCAGCTCTCCGTACACCGGGGAGCTGTTTTTT. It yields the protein CASSSPYTGELFF. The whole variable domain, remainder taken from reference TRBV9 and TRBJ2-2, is DSGVTQTPKHLITATGQRVTLRCSPRSGDLSVYWYQQSLDQGLQFLIQYYNGEERAKGNILERFSAQQFPDLHSELNLSSLELGDSALYFCASSSPYTGELFFGEGSRLTVL.